The clone carrying this TCR beta chain came up a few times. The antigen remains undetermined. The sample is drawn from a study of T cells in narcolepsy. Turning to the study itself: Enrolled donors included narcolepsy type 1 or type 2 patients and healthy controls. General study findings and limits: Autoreactive HCRT-specific and TRIB2-specific clonotypes were marked in same-patient CSF-versus-blood CD4+ comparisons. No autoreactive T cell clone sequences appeared in some memory CD4+ repertoires.

V gave up 4 bases and J gave up 2 bases; unmatched junction bases: 3. Germline CDR1 and CDR2: SGHNT and YYREEE (reference sequence). This CDR3 has 14 amino acids. Some clones are missing from TCRdb's copy, which holds only in-frame ones; the method was immunoSEQ multiplex PCR. In the table there are around 34,000 clones, 60% to 80% of which are singletons. This TCR came from a human donor in good health. The sequencing sample was made of memory (CD45RA-) CD4+ T cells from blood. The chain links TRBV5-4 to TRBJ2-7, with 10 bases matching TRBD1. The CDR3 spells CASSRDRGPYEQYF. The CDR3 DNA reads TGTGCCAGCAGCCGCGACAGGGGGCCCTACGAGCAGTACTTC. Together with reference TRBV5-4 and TRBJ2-7, the CDR3 gives the full variable domain: ETGVTQSPTHLIKTRGQQVTLRCSSQSGHNTVSWYQQALGQGPQFIFQYYREEENGRGNFPPRFSGLQFPNYSSELNVNALELDDSALYLCASSRDRGPYEQYFGPGTRLTVT.